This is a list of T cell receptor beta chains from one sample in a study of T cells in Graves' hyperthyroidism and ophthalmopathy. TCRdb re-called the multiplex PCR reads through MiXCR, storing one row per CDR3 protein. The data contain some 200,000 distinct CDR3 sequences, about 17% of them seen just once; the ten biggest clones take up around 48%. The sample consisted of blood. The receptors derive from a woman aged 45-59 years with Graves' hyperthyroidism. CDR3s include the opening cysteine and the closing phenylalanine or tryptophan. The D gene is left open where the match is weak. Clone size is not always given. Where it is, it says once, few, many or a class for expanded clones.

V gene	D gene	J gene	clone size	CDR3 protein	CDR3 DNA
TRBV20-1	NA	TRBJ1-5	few	CSASSTFNQPQHF	TGCAGTGCTAGCAGTACTTTCAATCAGCCCCAGCATTTT
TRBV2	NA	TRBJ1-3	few	CASSESVRGNTIYF	TGTGCCAGCAGTGAATCGGTTCGTGGAAACACCATATATTTT
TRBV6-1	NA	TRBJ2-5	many	CASTLYQETQYF	TGTGCCAGCACCTTATACCAAGAGACCCAGTACTTC
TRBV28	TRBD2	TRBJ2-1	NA	CAWGGYNEQFF	TGTGCTTGGGGGGGTTACAATGAGCAGTTCTTC
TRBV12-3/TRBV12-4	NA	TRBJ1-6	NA	CASTPDGYNSPLHF	TGTGCCAGCACTCCAGACGGATATAATTCACCCCTCCACTTT
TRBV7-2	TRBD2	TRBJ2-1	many	CASSPSWVAGVREQFF	TGTGCCAGCAGCCCCTCGTGGGTAGCGGGAGTACGTGAGCAGTTCTTC
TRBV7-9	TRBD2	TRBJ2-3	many	CASSWTSRYTDTQYF	TGTGCCAGCAGCTGGACTAGCAGATACACAGATACGCAGTATTTT
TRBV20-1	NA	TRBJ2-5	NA	CSASIIRGETQYF	TGCAGTGCTAGTATTATCAGGGGAGAGACCCAGTACTTC
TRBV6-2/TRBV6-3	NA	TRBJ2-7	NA	CASSYSGLRSSYEQYF	TGTGCCAGCAGTTACTCGGGACTCAGGAGCTCCTACGAGCAGTACTTC
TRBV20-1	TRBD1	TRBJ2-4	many	CSALQGVLRSIQYF	TGCAGTGCACTACAGGGGGTTTTGAGAAGCATTCAGTACTTC
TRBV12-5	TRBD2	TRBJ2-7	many	CASGGTGGATSYEQYF	TGTGCTAGTGGTGGCACGGGGGGGGCTACCTCCTACGAGCAGTACTTC
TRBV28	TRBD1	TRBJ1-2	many	CASSTPGQGNYGYTF	TGTGCCAGCAGTACCCCGGGACAGGGGAACTATGGCTACACCTTC
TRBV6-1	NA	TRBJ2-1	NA	CASSDADSEFF	TGTGCCAGCAGTGATGCGGACAGTGAGTTCTTC
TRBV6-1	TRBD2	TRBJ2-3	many	CASSEGTSGSSDTQYF	TGTGCCAGCAGTGAGGGGACTAGCGGGAGTTCAGATACGCAGTATTTT
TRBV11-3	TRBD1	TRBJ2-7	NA	CASGTGTEDYEQYF	TGTGCCAGCGGCACCGGGACAGAAGACTACGAGCAGTACTTC
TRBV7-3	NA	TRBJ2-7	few	CASSLGIGYEQYF	TGTGCCAGCAGCCTGGGGATCGGGTACGAGCAGTACTTC
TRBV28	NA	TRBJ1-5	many	CASSSTDQPQHF	TGTGCCAGCAGTTCCACGGATCAGCCCCAGCATTTT
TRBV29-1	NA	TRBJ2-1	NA	CRNGALNEQFF	TGCAGAAACGGGGCCCTCAATGAGCAGTTCTTC
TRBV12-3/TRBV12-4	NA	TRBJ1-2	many	CASSFQDNYGYTF	TGTGCCAGCAGTTTTCAGGACAACTATGGCTACACCTTC
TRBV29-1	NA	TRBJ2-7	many	CSVDVGAYEQYF	TGCAGCGTTGATGTAGGTGCCTACGAGCAGTACTTC
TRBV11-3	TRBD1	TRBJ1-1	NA	CASSLGQWDRGRWTEAFF	TGTGCCAGCAGCTTAGGTCAGTGGGACAGGGGGCGTTGGACTGAAGCTTTCTTT
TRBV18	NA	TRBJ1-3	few	CASSRENEGSGNTIYF	TGTGCCAGCTCACGGGAGAATGAGGGCTCTGGAAACACCATATATTTT
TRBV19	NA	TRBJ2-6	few	CASSPSAGANVLTF	TGTGCCAGTAGTCCCTCGGCGGGGGCCAACGTCCTGACTTTC
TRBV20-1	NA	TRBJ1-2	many	CSARDAATNYGYTF	TGCAGTGCTAGAGATGCCGCGACTAACTATGGCTACACCTTC
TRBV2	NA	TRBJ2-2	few	CASSGDWLDTGELFF	TGTGCCAGCAGTGGGGACTGGCTCGACACCGGGGAGCTGTTTTTT
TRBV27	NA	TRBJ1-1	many	CASSSSLNTEAFF	TGTGCCAGCAGCTCCTCACTGAACACTGAAGCTTTCTTT
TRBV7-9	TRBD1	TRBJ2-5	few	CASSTLGQGSGETQYF	TGTGCCAGCAGCACACTGGGACAGGGGAGTGGAGAGACCCAGTACTTC
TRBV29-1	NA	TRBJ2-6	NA	CSGQVAGANVLTF	TGCAGCGGACAGGTAGCTGGGGCCAACGTCCTGACTTTC
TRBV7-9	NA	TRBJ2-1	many	CASSRSEGDEQFF	TGTGCCAGCAGCCGTTCGGAGGGGGATGAGCAGTTCTTC
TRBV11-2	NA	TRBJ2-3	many	CASSLRGFRGTDTQYF	TGTGCCAGCAGCTTACGAGGATTCAGGGGCACAGATACGCAGTATTTT
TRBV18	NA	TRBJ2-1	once	CASSPPGDEQFF	TGTGCCAGCTCACCCCCGGGCGATGAGCAGTTCTTC
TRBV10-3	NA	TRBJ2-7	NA	CAISETGNEQYF	TGTGCCATCAGTGAGACAGGGAACGAGCAGTACTTC
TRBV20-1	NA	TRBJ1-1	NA	CSGTLTEAFF	TGCAGTGGGACGCTTACTGAAGCTTTCTTT
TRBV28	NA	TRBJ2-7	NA	CASSLSGQVRYEQYF	TGTGCCAGCAGTTTATCAGGCCAAGTTCGCTACGAGCAGTACTTC
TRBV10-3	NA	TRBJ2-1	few	CAISSGPRVGNEQFF	TGTGCCATCAGCTCCGGACCGAGGGTAGGAAATGAGCAGTTCTTC
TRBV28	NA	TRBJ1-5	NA	CASRLPGPGTQPQHF	TGTGCCAGCAGACTACCGGGCCCCGGGACTCAGCCCCAGCATTTT
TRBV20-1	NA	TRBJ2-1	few	CSARDRVAPYNEQFF	TGCAGTGCTAGAGATCGGGTAGCCCCCTACAATGAGCAGTTCTTC
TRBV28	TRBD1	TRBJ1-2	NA	CASSFTGANYGYTF	TGTGCCAGCAGTTTCACAGGGGCGAACTATGGCTACACCTTC
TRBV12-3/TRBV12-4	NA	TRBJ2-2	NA	CASSLVSTNTGELFF	TGTGCCAGCAGTTTAGTAAGCACGAACACCGGGGAGCTGTTTTTT
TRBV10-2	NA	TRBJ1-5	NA	CASSESDRPGNQPQHF	TGCGCCAGCAGTGAATCTGACCGACCGGGAAATCAGCCCCAGCATTTT
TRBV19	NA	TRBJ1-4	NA	CASSLPGTSSPKLFF	TGTGCCAGCTCCCTCCCCGGGACATCCTCCCCAAAACTGTTTTTT
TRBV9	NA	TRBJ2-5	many	CASSPDSLQETQYF	TGTGCCAGCAGCCCGGACAGCCTCCAAGAGACCCAGTACTTC
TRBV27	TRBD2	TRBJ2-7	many	CASSQPGLAGHEQYF	TGTGCCAGCAGCCAACCGGGACTAGCGGGTCACGAGCAGTACTTC
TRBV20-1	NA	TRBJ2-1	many	CSARDYRSYNEQFF	TGCAGTGCTAGGGACTATCGCTCCTACAATGAGCAGTTCTTC
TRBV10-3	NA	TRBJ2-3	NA	CAIGDLPTQYF	TGTGCCATCGGAGACCTTCCGACGCAGTATTTT
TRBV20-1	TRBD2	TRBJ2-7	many	CSAREEGLAGRYEQYF	TGCAGTGCTAGAGAGGAAGGACTAGCGGGACGCTACGAGCAGTACTTC
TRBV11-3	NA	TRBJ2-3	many	CASSSSGVWGPDTQYF	TGTGCCAGCAGCTCCTCAGGGGTGTGGGGCCCAGATACGCAGTATTTT
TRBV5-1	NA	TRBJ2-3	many	CASSLEVDTQYF	TGCGCCAGCAGCTTGGAGGTAGATACGCAGTATTTT
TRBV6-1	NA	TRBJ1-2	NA	CASSITEQANYGYTF	TGTGCCAGCAGCATAACGGAACAGGCTAACTATGGCTACACCTTC
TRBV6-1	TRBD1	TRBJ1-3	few	CASSPLPGTGVGNTIYF	TGTGCCAGCAGTCCCTTACCCGGGACAGGGGTTGGAAACACCATATATTTT